This T cell receptor beta chain is from a study of T cells in localized non-small cell lung cancer. Study-wide results and caveats: Across samples, adjacent lung featured a median approximately 60 of the top 100 tumor clones. Peak T cell clonality was found in uninvolved adjacent lung, exceeding tumor.

V was cut by 2 bases and J by 4 bases, with 9 bases left in between. The germline CDR1 and CDR2 sequences are WSHSY and SAAADI. The CDR3 sequence is 14 residues long. Note on this clone: Its antigen is still unknown.

This table comes from immunoSEQ multiplex PCR, and its TCRdb copy is limited to in-frame clones, with some not included. The repertoire holds around 96,000 clones, approximately 91% seen once, with 4.1% in the top ten. The genes are TRBV10-2 and TRBJ1-5; D possibly corresponds to TRBD1 (6 bases). This specimen consisted of PBMCs, obtained before any cancer treatment. The receptor was derived from a woman aged 40-70 years with stage II squamous cell lung carcinoma. CDR3 loop: CASSEQGTNQPQHF. DNA for the CDR3: TGCGCCAGCAGTGAGCAAGGGACAAATCAGCCCCAGCATTTT.